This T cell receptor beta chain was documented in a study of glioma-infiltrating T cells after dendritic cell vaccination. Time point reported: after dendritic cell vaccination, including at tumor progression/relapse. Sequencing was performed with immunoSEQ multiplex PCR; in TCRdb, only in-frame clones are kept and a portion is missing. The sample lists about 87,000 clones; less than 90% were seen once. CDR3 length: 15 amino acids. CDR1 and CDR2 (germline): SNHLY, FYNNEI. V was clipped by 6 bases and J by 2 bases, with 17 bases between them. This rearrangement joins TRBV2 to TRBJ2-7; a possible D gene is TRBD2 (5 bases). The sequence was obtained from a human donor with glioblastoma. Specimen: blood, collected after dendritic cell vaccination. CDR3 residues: CASRAPVGLAYEQYF. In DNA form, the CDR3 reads TGTGCCAGCAGAGCCCCGGTAGGACTTGCCTACGAGCAGTACTTC.